Below are 13 T cell receptor delta chains sequenced from a single sample in a study of gamma-delta chains in newborns, infants, children. TCRdb reanalyzed the reads using CATT. The sample lists around 11,000 delta-chain clones, 3% to 4% occurring once. Sequences were obtained from blood. These receptors came from a child who was a newborn, infant or young child, either healthy, febrile or measles-vaccinated (not recorded which).

The V gene corresponds to TRDV1; no J gene was called; TRDD3 was called by the table and not checked on the DNA. Germline CDR1 is TSWWSYY and CDR2 is QGS. The CDR3 runs to 16 residues. Here the CDR3 DNA reads TGTGCTCTTGGGGAGTACTGGGGGCCATACACCGATAAGCTCATCTTT. Residues: CALGEYWGPYTDKLIF.

This clone turned up a few times. The gene calls are TRDV2 and TRDJ3, with 7 bases that match TRDD3. CDR1 and CDR2 from the germline V gene are GEAIGNYY and EKD. V shed 3 bases, J shed 0 bases, and the junction held 7 bases outside the gene matches. This CDR3 comprises 18 residues. The CDR3 sequence: CACDAAGGSSWDTRQMFF. CDR3 in DNA: TGTGCCTGTGACGCAGCTGGGGGGAGCTCCTGGGACACCCGACAGATGTTTTTC.

The chain's CDR3 is CACDSVSSGPSSSSGLLITDKLIF. The CDR3 coding sequence is TGTGCCTGTGACTCCGTGTCATCGGGACCTTCCTCATCTAGTGGGCTGCTGATCACCGATAAACTCATCTTT. The genes are TRDV2 and TRDJ1; 7 bases fit TRDD2. The CDR3 covers 24 residues. Germline V CDR1 and CDR2: GEAIGNYY, EKD. The V gene end was trimmed by 3 bases and the J gene end by 1 base; junction bases not matched to a gene: 34.

Details on this clone: Other DNA sequences in the same sample also yield this CDR3. The rearrangement uses TRDV1 and TRDJ1, with D possibly being TRDD2 or TRDD3 (5 bases each). The CDR3 contains 23 residues. The ends were cut back, 4 bases at V and 2 bases at J, with 38 bases in the middle. The germline gives CDR1 TSWWSYY, CDR2 QGS. CDR3 DNA: TGTGCTCTTGGGGTTGTTTTTAGGATTCCTGCTACCTACTGGTACCGTTGTACCGATAAACTCATCTTT. Residues: CALGVVFRIPATYWYRCTDKLIF.

This clone appeared a few times. CDR3 in DNA: TGTGCTCTTGGGGGTCACTCGATCCTACGCCCTGGTGGGGGGGGGAGGTACACCGATAAACTCATCTTT. This gives the protein CALGGHSILRPGGGGRYTDKLIF. J is TRDJ1 and V is TRDV1; D possibly matches TRDD2 or TRDD3 (6 bases each). Trimming pared 4 bases from V and 0 bases from J, leaving 36 bases between. Germline assignment: CDR1 TSWWSYY and CDR2 QGS. CDR3 size: 23 residues.

With regard to this clone: TCRdb shows a much larger clone's protein in place of this DNA's translation, and the two differ at residue 13, likely through a read error; the protein shown is translated from the DNA. The chain recombines TRDV2 with TRDJ2; TRDD3 agrees at 13 bases. Trimming removed 0 bases from V and 7 bases from J; junction bases left unmatched: 10. The CDR3 contains 18 residues. CDR1 and CDR2 (germline): GEAIGNYY, EKD. This CDR3 reads CACDTVLGDTRGIAQLFF. The DNA for the CDR3 is TGTGCCTGTGACACCGTACTGGGGGATACGCGGGGGATAGCACAACTCTTCTTT.

This sequence joins TRDV1 and TRDJ1; 10 bases line up with TRDD3. Looked up from germline, CDR1 is TSWWSYY and CDR2 is QGS. With 2 bases clipped from V and 0 bases from J, the junction kept 24 bases outside the gene matches. The CDR3 spans 23 residues. CDR3 nucleotide sequence: TGTGCTCTTGGGGAAGGTTGCGAACCTTCAAACAACTGGGGGATCGTGTACACCGATAAACTCATCTTT. It translates to CALGEGCEPSNNWGIVYTDKLIF.

About this clone: The TCRdb protein fails to match the DNA translation at residue 8; the protein reported here was translated from the DNA. The chain recombines TRDV1 with TRDJ1, with 9 bases lining up with TRDD3. Germline assignment: CDR1 TSWWSYY and CDR2 QGS. V trimming: 5 bases; J trimming: 2 bases; junction bases outside the gene matches: 15. This CDR3 is 18 amino acids long. The CDR3 coding sequence is TGTGCTCTTGGGTCCCTTCGGTCTTACTGGGGGAGTACCGATAAACTCATCTTT. Residues: CALGSLRSYWGSTDKLIF.

This clone was picked up a small number of times. The chain combines TRDV1 with TRDJ2, with 11 bases aligning to TRDD3. The germline CDR1 and CDR2 sequences are TSWWSYY and QGS. Trimming took 3 bases from V and 3 from J; bases not matched to a gene: 18. The CDR3 is 21 amino acids. The CDR3 DNA follows: TGTGCTCTTGGGGATGGGCCTTCCGGTGGGGGATACGGAAGGCTGACAGCACAACTCTTCTTT. Protein: CALGDGPSGGGYGRLTAQLFF.

The chain has TRDV2 and TRDJ1; 9 bases line up with TRDD3. Trimming at V came to 0 bases and at J to 0 bases, leaving 4 bases not matched to a gene. CDR3 size: 16 residues. The germline V gene encodes CDR1 GEAIGNYY and CDR2 EKD. The CDR3 spells CACDTVGDSYTDKLIF. CDR3 bases: TGTGCCTGTGACACCGTGGGGGATAGCTACACCGATAAACTCATCTTT.

This clone came up a few times. The J gene is TRDJ1, the V gene TRDV1, with 9 bases that match TRDD3. CDR1 is TSWWSYY, CDR2 QGS, per germline. V lost 4 bases, J lost 4 bases, and 13 bases stayed unmatched. The CDR3 runs 17 residues. The CDR3: CALGGSFFRLGDDKLIF. DNA for the CDR3: TGTGCTCTTGGGGGGTCCTTCTTCCGACTGGGGGACGATAAACTCATCTTT.

The J gene is TRDJ1, the V gene TRDV2; no clear D gene. The germline CDR1 and CDR2 sequences are GEAIGNYY and EKD. The CDR3 has 17 amino acids. V lost 5 bases to trimming and J lost 0 bases, with 21 bases between them. In DNA form, the CDR3 reads TGTGCCTGTGCCATACCCCCTCCCGCCTGGTACACCGATAAACTCATCTTT. It encodes CACAIPPPAWYTDKLIF.

The rearrangement links TRDV1 to TRDJ1; 10 nucleotides match TRDD3. With V trimmed by 8 bases and J by 10 bases, 28 bases remained unmatched. Looked up from germline, CDR1 is TSWWSYY and CDR2 is QGS. The CDR3 covers 19 residues. CDR3 region: CALTPVRGKLGDSTKRLIF. DNA for the CDR3: TGTGCTCTTACTCCCGTAAGGGGGAAACTGGGGGATTCAACTAAAAGACTCATCTTT.